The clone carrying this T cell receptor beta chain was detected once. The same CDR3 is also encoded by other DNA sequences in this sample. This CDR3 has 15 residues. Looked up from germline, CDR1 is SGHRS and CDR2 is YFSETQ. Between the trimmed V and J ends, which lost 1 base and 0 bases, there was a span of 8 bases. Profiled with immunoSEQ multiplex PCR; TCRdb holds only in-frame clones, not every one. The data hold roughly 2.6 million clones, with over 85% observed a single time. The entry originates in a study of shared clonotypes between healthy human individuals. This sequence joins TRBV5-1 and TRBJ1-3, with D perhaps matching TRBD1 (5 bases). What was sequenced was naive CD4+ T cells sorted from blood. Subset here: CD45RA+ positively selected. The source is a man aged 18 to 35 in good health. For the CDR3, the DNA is TGCGCCAGCAGCTTGACAGGCGCCTCTGGAAACACCATATATTTT. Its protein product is CASSLTGASGNTIYF. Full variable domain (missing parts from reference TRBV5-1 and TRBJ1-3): KAGVTQTPRYLIKTRGQQVTLSCSPISGHRSVSWYQQTPGQGLQFLFEYFSETQRNKGNFPGRFSGRQFSNSRSEMNVSTLELGDSALYLCASSLTGASGNTIYFGEGSWLTVV.